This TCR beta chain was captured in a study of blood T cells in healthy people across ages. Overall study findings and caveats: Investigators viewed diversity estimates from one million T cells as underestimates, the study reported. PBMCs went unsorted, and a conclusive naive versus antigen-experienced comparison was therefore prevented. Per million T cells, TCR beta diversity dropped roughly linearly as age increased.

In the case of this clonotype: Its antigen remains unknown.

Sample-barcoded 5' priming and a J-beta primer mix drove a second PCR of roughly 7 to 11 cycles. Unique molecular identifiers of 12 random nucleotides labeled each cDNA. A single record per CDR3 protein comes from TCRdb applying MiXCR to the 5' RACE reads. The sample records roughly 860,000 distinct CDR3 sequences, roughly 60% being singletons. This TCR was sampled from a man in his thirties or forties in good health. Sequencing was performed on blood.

The DNA for the CDR3 is TGTGCCAGCGCCGTCGAGGGGCTGGTTGGAGAGACCCAGTACTTC. It specifies CASAVEGLVGETQYF. This chain uses TRBV12-3 or TRBV12-4 with TRBJ2-5; D assignment may be TRBD1 or TRBD2 (5 bases each). Trimming took 8 bases from V and 4 from J, leaving 20 bases between them. This CDR3 spans 15 amino acids.